A selection of T cell receptor beta chains follows, all from one sample in a study of T cells in Graves' hyperthyroidism and ophthalmopathy. TCRdb itself ran the multiplex PCR reads through MiXCR, one entry per CDR3 protein. In the table there are hundreds of thousands of distinct CDR3 sequences, approximately 14% of which are singletons. The source material was blood. All receptors derive from a man between 18 and 29 years old with Graves' ophthalmopathy. The CDR3 runs from the conserved cysteine through the conserved F or W. A D gene is named only where the DNA matches it firmly. Rows give clone size only sometimes, using once, few, many, or a class for an expanded clone.

many | TRBJ2-1 | TRBD2 | TRBV24-1 | CATSDFGLAGGGEQFF | TGTGCCACCAGTGATTTTGGACTAGCGGGCGGCGGTGAGCAGTTCTTC
many | TRBJ2-7 | . | TRBV7-9 | CAGGGSYEQYF | TGTGCGGGCGGCGGATCCTACGAGCAGTACTTC
many | TRBJ2-5 | TRBD1 | TRBV3-1 | CASSHRDREQETQYF | TGTGCCAGCAGCCACCGGGACAGAGAGCAAGAGACCCAGTACTTC
few | TRBJ1-1 | TRBD1 | TRBV2 | CASSERDRVRTEAFF | TGTGCCAGCAGTGAAAGGGACAGGGTGAGGACTGAAGCTTTCTTT
many | TRBJ2-1 | . | TRBV7-3 | CASSLGSEQFF | TGTGCCAGCAGCTTGGGGAGTGAGCAGTTCTTC
many | TRBJ2-3 | . | TRBV27 | CASSLALRSTDTQYF | TGTGCCAGCAGTTTAGCGCTCCGATCCACAGATACGCAGTATTTT
few | TRBJ2-7 | TRBD2 | TRBV29-1 | CSSGTSGGEQYF | TGCAGCTCAGGGACTAGCGGGGGGGAGCAGTACTTC
many | TRBJ2-7 | . | TRBV5-1 | CASSSLTPGAYEQYF | TGCGCCAGCAGCTCGTTGACTCCAGGAGCCTACGAGCAGTACTTC
many | TRBJ2-7 | TRBD1 | TRBV6-1 | CASRSGTGPYEQYF | TGTGCCAGCAGATCCGGGACAGGGCCCTACGAGCAGTACTTC
many | TRBJ2-1 | . | TRBV6-1 | CASSPKSLTTYNEQFF | TGTGCCAGCAGTCCAAAGTCACTAACTACCTACAATGAGCAGTTCTTC
many | TRBJ2-5 | TRBD1 | TRBV20-1 | CSASVPPGTGRPETQYF | TGCAGTGCTAGTGTCCCACCCGGGACAGGGAGGCCTGAGACCCAGTACTTC
many | TRBJ2-1 | . | TRBV11-2 | CASSYERGWGYNEQFF | TGTGCCAGCAGCTACGAAAGGGGCTGGGGTTACAATGAGCAGTTCTTC
many | TRBJ2-7 | TRBD1 | TRBV5-1 | CASSLDRTGGREQYF | TGCGCCAGCAGCTTGGATCGGACAGGGGGACGGGAGCAGTACTTC
. | TRBJ1-1 | . | TRBV29-1 | CSVLAPNTEAFF | TGCAGCGTTTTAGCCCCGAACACTGAAGCTTTCTTT
many | TRBJ1-4 | . | TRBV5-1 | CASSLGGSTNEKLFF | TGCGCCAGCAGCTTGGGGGGGTCAACTAATGAAAAACTGTTTTTT
. | TRBJ2-3 | . | TRBV5-5 | CASSLTDFNTDTQYF | TGTGCCAGCAGCTTGACGGACTTCAACACAGATACGCAGTATTTT
many | TRBJ1-1 | . | TRBV5-4 | CASSSKAVRNTEAFF | TGTGCCAGCAGCTCCAAGGCAGTAAGGAACACTGAAGCTTTCTTT
once | TRBJ1-6 | . | TRBV25-1 | CASGMTGSNSPLHF | TGTGCCAGCGGTATGACAGGATCGAATTCACCCCTCCACTTT
many | TRBJ1-2 | . | TRBV2 | CASSWLGHGSYGYTF | TGTGCCAGCTCGTGGTTGGGACACGGGAGCTATGGCTACACCTTC
. | TRBJ2-7 | TRBD2 | TRBV12-3/TRBV12-4 | CASSLGAGGGAEQYF | TGTGCCAGCAGTTTGGGGGCGGGAGGGGGGGCCGAGCAGTACTTC
. | TRBJ1-2 | TRBD1 | TRBV20-1 | CSAGQIYGYTF | TGCAGTGCGGGACAGATCTATGGCTACACCTTC
many | TRBJ2-3 | TRBD2 | TRBV7-8 | CASSLQTSGVTDTQYF | TGTGCCAGCAGCTTACAGACTAGCGGGGTGACAGATACGCAGTATTTT
many | TRBJ2-1 | . | TRBV5-6 | CASEPAVGRSSYNEQFF | TGTGCCAGTGAGCCCGCGGTTGGGAGGAGCTCCTACAATGAGCAGTTCTTC
many | TRBJ2-3 | TRBD2 | TRBV3-1 | CASSLAGQDTDTQYF | TGTGCCAGCAGCCTAGCGGGACAAGATACAGATACGCAGTATTTT
many | TRBJ1-1 | . | TRBV9 | CASSVATGGVYTEAFF | TGTGCCAGCAGCGTAGCTACCGGGGGAGTGTACACTGAAGCTTTCTTT
many | TRBJ1-3 | . | TRBV12-3/TRBV12-4 | CASSDIFGNTIYF | TGTGCCAGCAGCGACATATTTGGAAACACCATATATTTT
many | TRBJ1-2 | TRBD1 | TRBV6-5 | CASSYFRTGTDGYTF | TGTGCCAGCAGTTACTTTAGGACAGGGACAGACGGCTACACCTTC
many | TRBJ2-7 | TRBD1 | TRBV7-2 | CASSLGQGTYYEQYF | TGTGCCAGCAGCTTAGGACAGGGGACGTACTACGAGCAGTACTTC
many | TRBJ2-7 | . | TRBV10-1 | CASSENGVQYF | TGCGCCAGCAGTGAGAATGGTGTGCAGTACTTC
many | TRBJ2-1 | . | TRBV20-1 | CSARVARAYNEQFF | TGCAGTGCTAGGGTTGCGAGAGCCTACAATGAGCAGTTCTTC
many | TRBJ2-5 | TRBD2 | TRBV20-1 | CSARNPREIETQYF | TGCAGTGCTAGGAATCCGCGGGAGATAGAGACCCAGTACTTC
. | TRBJ1-3 | . | TRBV2 | CASSVWRRKDGSTIYF | TGTGCCAGCAGTGTTTGGAGACGAAAGGATGGAAGCACCATATATTTT
. | TRBJ1-1 | . | TRBV11-2 | CASSYGATEAFF | TGTGCCAGCAGCTACGGGGCCACTGAAGCTTTCTTT
many | TRBJ2-7 | TRBD2 | TRBV27 | CASSTRQGAASGNYEQYF | TGTGCCAGCAGTACCCGGCAGGGAGCGGCTAGCGGGAACTACGAGCAGTACTTC
few | TRBJ2-4 | TRBD1 | TRBV19 | CASSTLPRGTKNIQYF | TGTGCCAGTAGTACATTACCCAGGGGGACCAAAAACATTCAGTACTTC
many | TRBJ2-7 | . | TRBV3-1 | CASSQVGKSYEQYF | TGTGCCAGCAGCCAAGTGGGGAAATCCTACGAGCAGTACTTC
many | TRBJ2-7 | . | TRBV30 | CAWSVRAGSEQYF | TGTGCCTGGAGTGTTAGGGCGGGGAGCGAGCAGTACTTC
many | TRBJ1-1 | . | TRBV7-6 | CASSPMGQLPAFF | TGTGCCAGCAGCCCGATGGGCCAGCTGCCAGCTTTCTTT
few | TRBJ2-2 | . | TRBV18 | CASSPRTDNTGELFF | TGTGCCAGCTCACCAAGGACAGATAACACCGGGGAGCTGTTTTTT
. | TRBJ2-1 | TRBD1 | TRBV15 | CATSRSGQGSYNEQFF | TGTGCCACCAGCAGGTCCGGACAGGGGTCCTACAATGAGCAGTTCTTC
many | TRBJ1-3 | . | TRBV29-1 | CSVVLPPQAFSGNTIYF | TGCAGCGTTGTCCTTCCACCGCAGGCATTCTCTGGAAACACCATATATTTT
many | TRBJ2-2 | . | TRBV12-3/TRBV12-4 | CASTHGAGELFF | TGTGCCAGCACCCATGGGGCCGGGGAGCTGTTTTTT
many | TRBJ2-7 | TRBD1 | TRBV27 | CASSSDGTGYYEQYF | TGTGCCAGCAGTTCCGACGGGACAGGGTATTACGAGCAGTACTTC
many | TRBJ1-5 | . | TRBV12-3/TRBV12-4 | CASNVDGYSNQPQHF | TGTGCCAGCAATGTCGACGGATATAGCAATCAGCCCCAGCATTTT
many | TRBJ2-7 | . | TRBV7-3 | CASSFSAGDYEQYF | TGTGCCAGCAGCTTTAGCGCAGGGGACTACGAGCAGTACTTC
. | TRBJ2-7 | TRBD2 | TRBV28 | CASTTRGGYEQYF | TGTGCCAGCACCACCCGGGGGGGATACGAGCAGTACTTC
many | TRBJ1-1 | . | TRBV12-3/TRBV12-4 | CASRVPTVTNTEAFF | TGTGCCAGCAGGGTGCCCACGGTAACGAACACTGAAGCTTTCTTT
many | TRBJ2-1 | . | TRBV5-1 | CASSLGPGDYNEQFF | TGCGCCAGCAGCTTGGGGCCAGGGGACTACAATGAGCAGTTCTTC
. | TRBJ2-2 | TRBD2 | TRBV3-1 | CASSPGLAELNTGELFF | TGTGCCAGCAGCCCGGGACTAGCGGAGTTGAACACCGGGGAGCTGTTTTTT
many | TRBJ2-7 | TRBD2 | TRBV20-1 | CSVVAGPYEQYF | TGCAGTGTCGTAGCGGGGCCCTACGAGCAGTACTTC
few | TRBJ2-1 | . | TRBV6-2/TRBV6-3 | CASSSWTKSSYNEQFF | TGTGCCAGCAGTTCTTGGACTAAAAGCTCCTACAATGAGCAGTTCTTC
many | TRBJ2-7 | . | TRBV7-2 | CASSPTPGAYEQYF | TGTGCCAGCAGCCCCACCCCGGGAGCCTACGAGCAGTACTTC
many | TRBJ2-5 | TRBD1 | TRBV6-1 | CASSTGTGETQYF | TGTGCCAGCTCTACCGGGACAGGGGAGACCCAGTACTTC
many | TRBJ1-1 | . | TRBV5-1 | CASSSNAGWVNTEAFF | TGCGCCAGCAGCTCAAACGCGGGGTGGGTGAACACTGAAGCTTTCTTT
many | TRBJ1-5 | . | TRBV19 | CASLQGSNQPQHF | TGTGCCAGTCTACAGGGTTCCAATCAGCCCCAGCATTTT
. | TRBJ2-1 | . | TRBV27 | CASSLFIGGSDYNEQFF | TGTGCCAGCAGTTTATTTATAGGCGGCTCCGATTACAATGAGCAGTTCTTC
many | TRBJ2-7 | . | TRBV6-1 | CASSYAVYEQYF | TGTGCCAGCAGTTATGCTGTATACGAGCAGTACTTC
. | TRBJ2-1 | . | TRBV20-1 | CSAREKRGSYNEQFF | TGCAGTGCTAGAGAAAAGCGAGGCTCCTACAATGAGCAGTTCTTC
many | TRBJ2-1 | TRBD2 | TRBV30 | CAWRASGPYNEQFF | TGTGCCTGGAGGGCTAGCGGGCCCTACAATGAGCAGTTCTTC
many | TRBJ2-1 | TRBD1 | TRBV5-1 | CASSLGQGDDVQFF | TGCGCCAGCAGTTTGGGACAGGGAGACGATGTGCAGTTCTTC